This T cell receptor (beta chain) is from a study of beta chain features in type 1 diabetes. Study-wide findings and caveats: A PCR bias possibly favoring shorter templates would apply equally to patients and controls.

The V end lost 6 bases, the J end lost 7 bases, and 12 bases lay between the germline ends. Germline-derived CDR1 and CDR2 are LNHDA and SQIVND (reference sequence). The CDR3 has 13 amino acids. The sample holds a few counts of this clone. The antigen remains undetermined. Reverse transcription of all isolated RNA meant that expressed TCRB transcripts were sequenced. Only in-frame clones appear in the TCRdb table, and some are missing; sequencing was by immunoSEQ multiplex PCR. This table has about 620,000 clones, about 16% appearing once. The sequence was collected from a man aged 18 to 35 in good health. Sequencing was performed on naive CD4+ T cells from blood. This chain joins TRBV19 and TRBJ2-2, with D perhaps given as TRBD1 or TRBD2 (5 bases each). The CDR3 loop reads CASSQGPGGELFF. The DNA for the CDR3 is TGTGCCAGTAGCCAGGGACCTGGCGGGGAGCTGTTTTTT.